This entry concerns a single T cell receptor beta chain. Its antigen is not yet known. The record has no base qualities; no much larger clone is one base away. In the germline V gene (reference sequence), CDR1 corresponds to LNHDA and CDR2 to SQIVND. Germline trimming amounts to 4 bases on V and 10 bases on J, with 9 as the count of junction bases outside the gene matches. From the cysteine through the phenylalanine, the CDR3 covers 16 amino acids. Left in the record is the CDR3 DNA by itself, 48 bases read in frame from the first base. Ophthalmopathy patients had moderately to severely active disease, Clinical Activity Score of at least 3, NOSPECS grade of at least 4, and duration under 3 months. Any patient with an uncontrolled infection, another autoimmune disease, pregnancy or lactation was excluded. Diagnoses relied on clinical symptoms, serum thyroxine and TRAb, thyroid ultrasound and orbital computed tomography. PBMCs were separated from roughly 10 ml of fresh peripheral blood using Ficoll-Paque density gradient centrifugation. Trizol reagent was used to extract total RNA, and RNA quality was then checked on an Agilent 2100 Bioanalyzer.

These data originate in a study of T cells in Graves' hyperthyroidism and ophthalmopathy (dated by TCRdb to the late 2010s). A note on the overall study: Peripheral blood samples were taken at initial diagnosis, before any treatment was given. A discovery cohort of fewer than 110 patients, 43 with Graves' ophthalmopathy and 55 to 65 with stable Graves' hyperthyroidism, was used to find distinguishing TCR V-J signatures. Prospective prediction of ophthalmopathy was tested in an independent validation cohort consisting of 18 to 20 hyperthyroidism patients and around 17 patients who later progressed to ophthalmopathy. For training and testing, the 100 or so patients in the discovery cohort were randomly divided in a 7:3 ratio. In addition, the study compared T-cell repertoires in thyroid tissue and in blood from over 5 Graves' hyperthyroidism patients. Following sampling, methimazole starting at 30 mg daily was given to hyperthyroidism patients, and high-dose intravenous methylprednisolone was given to ophthalmopathy patients. According to the paper, TCR Vbeta CDR3 sequencing was carried out on some 130 peripheral blood samples, which came from 40 to 45 ophthalmopathy, some 73 hyperthyroidism and approximately 17 progressor patients. Study-wide findings and limitations: Blood samples also contained most of the expanded thyroid clonotypes (frequency above 0.001), which suggests that blood repertoires may reflect thyroid immune responses. In validation, the model predicted progression to ophthalmopathy with over 60% sensitivity and approximately 72% specificity, a median of approximately 6.5 months before onset. A 13 V-J signature model separated ophthalmopathy from stable hyperthyroidism, with about 90% sensitivity and roughly 81% specificity in cross-validation and 80%/75% in testing. No statistical method was used to fix the sample size in advance, and group allocation was not hidden from the investigators.

Amplification of TCR beta CDR3 regions was carried out from RNA transcripts. The first round of RT-PCR for the TCR CDR3 was performed with the HTBI primer set and the Qiagen OneStep RT-PCR kit. Libraries were constructed in a second round of multiplex PCR, after which size selection and purification were performed. Libraries were sequenced paired-end with 100 bp reads on an Illumina HiSeq2000. As for the authors' bioinformatics: SOAPnuke was used to process the raw data, with reads discarded if the reads contained adapters or uncalled bases, had a mean Phred below 15, or lacked an exact constant-primer or identifier match. High-quality paired reads were merged with COPE v1.2.5, and unique nucleotide sequences were defined as clonotypes. MiTCR v1.1 was used to align the clonotypes against IMGT TRBV, TRBD and TRBJ reference segments. Only V-J combinations with frequency above 0.0001, covering approximately 99% of repertoires, were analysed. The TCS score was defined as F50 (clonal expansion) divided by E x V (chaos), with BLOSUM62-based TCRdist calculated between CDR3 peptides within each V-J. Welch's t-statistics and random forest reduced roughly 500 V-J features to 10 to 15, which were used in a naive Bayes classifier (R e1071). TCRdb trimmed the raw reads at Q25, called clones with MiXCR and kept productive beta chains. Rows with one shared CDR3 protein collapse into an entry with the most common genes and DNA. TCRdb, rather than the study authors, made the V and J calls. This sample gives about 380,000 distinct CDR3 sequences in total; roughly 20% of them show up just once. The ten largest make up 35% to 45% of the sample.

This chain is built from TRBV19 and TRBJ2-3, and 15 bases in between align with TRBD2. The sample taken for sequencing was blood. The sequence was collected from a man younger than 35 with Graves' ophthalmopathy. The CDR3: CASSTGLAGGRNAQYF. The DNA is TGTGCCAGTAGTACAGGACTAGCGGGGGGGCGGAACGCGCAGTATTTT.